This TCR beta chain is from a study of CD8 T cells in Susac syndrome. Reverse transcription of about 0.45 to 1 ug RNA was performed with random hexamers. An immunoSEQ multiplex PCR generated amplified TCR beta CDR3 products spanning 54 Vbeta and 13 Jbeta. TCRdb passed the immunoSEQ multiplex PCR reads through MiXCR, listing each CDR3 protein once. The sample holds about 160,000 distinct CDR3 sequences, approximately 94% seen once. The TEMRA cells underwent FACS enrichment, while the CD8+ and CD4+ T cells underwent negative isolation. V was pared by 1 base and J by 3 bases, with 3 bases of the junction left unmatched. Per germline, CDR1 LGHDT and CDR2 YNNKEL (reference sequence). The length of the CDR3 is 15 residues.

Sequencing was performed on CD4+ T cells from PBMCs. The clonotype originates from a human donor with multiple sclerosis. The chain is built from TRBV3-1 and TRBJ1-3, with 7 nucleotides matching TRBD1. The CDR3 DNA is TGTGCCAGCAGCCAAGGCCGGACAGGTGGAAACACCATATATTTT. Its translation: CASSQGRTGGNTIYF.